This T cell receptor beta chain was profiled in a study of graft-versus-host responses after intestinal transplantation (dated by TCRdb to the early 2020s). About the full investigation: Multivisceral, liver-intestinal, or isolated intestinal transplants were received by the recipients. A peak of at least 4% donor T cells among recipient peripheral blood mononuclear cells was the definition used for donor T cell macrochimerism. Anti-thymocyte globulin induction was given to all recipients, followed by maintenance tacrolimus and steroids for two to three years. Bulk TCR-beta CDR3 sequencing was used to track graft-versus-host and host-versus-graft alloreactive T cell clones in the graft, circulation and bone marrow after intestinal transplantation. Of the 20 to 25 intestinal transplant recipients enrolled in the cohort, one of whom was a retransplant, a few patients without pretransplant specimens were excluded. To identify alloreactive clones, pre-transplant mixed lymphocyte reaction products were sequenced and then compared with unstimulated pre-transplant donor and recipient T cells. Rather than being sequenced by the commercial service, samples from a few later patients were sequenced in-house on an Illumina MiSeq and processed with MiXCR.

Overall study outcomes, separate from this receptor: Early after transplant, peak levels of circulating GvH clones were found to be associated with declines in HvG clones. The conclusions were limited by the relatively low number and heterogeneity of the intestinal transplant patients. GvH clones were detected in recipient bone marrow, and some appeared earlier in ileal mucosa or blood, consistent with an intestinal mucosal origin. In the allografts of patients with donor T cell macrochimerism, GvH to HvG T cell clonal ratios were high.

Libraries were constructed by the immunoSEQ multiplex PCR assay. In most patients, genomic DNA was isolated using the Qiagen DNeasy Blood and Tissue Kit and sent frozen to Adaptive Biotechnologies for TCR sequencing. High-throughput TCR-beta CDR3 sequencing of genomic DNA from most patients was performed by Adaptive Biotechnologies. In the source study's methods: TCR sequencing data for around 19 patients were retrieved from Adaptive's ImmunoSEQ software; three other patients were processed with MiXCR and VDJtools. CD4 versus CD8 sorting errors were corrected by removing sequences found in both subsets at a frequency ratio below 5:1. CDR3 nucleotide sequences shared between donor and recipient were removed because their origin could not be assigned. Alloreactive clones required at least 2-fold expansion over unstimulated cells and minimum CFSE-low frequency of 0.002% (template counts) or 0.001% (read counts). Clones detected in sequenced pre-transplant spleen, lymph node, or MLR CFSE-low populations of the donor or recipient were defined as mappable. Cumulative frequency of alloreactive clones was calculated as a percentage of all sequences weighted by copy number. The table comes from immuneACCESS by way of TCRdb, which keeps in-frame sequences with V and J called. Part of the clones is missing from these tables; in studies checked, under half for an unresolved V gene and the rest for unknown reasons. The DNA gave D and trimming, while V, J and clone size come from that table. The sample profile shows roughly 93,000 clones; 80% to 95% of them were found once. The ten largest clones capture 0.4% to 0.6% of the sample.

The time point label of this sample denotes: cells obtained before transplantation from donor or recipient. CD3+CD4+ and CD3+CD8+ populations were FACS-sorted from unstimulated pre-transplant donor and recipient cells taken from spleen or lymph nodes. Comments on this clone: It lacks a known antigen. Per-nucleotide qualities are absent, and no much larger clonotype sits a single base away.

Per the germline V gene, SGDLS is the CDR1 and YYNGEE is the CDR2. Cut back by 4 bases and 5 bases, the V and J ends lie 20 bases apart. The CDR3 has 16 amino acids, counting the end cysteine and phenylalanine. Only the CDR3 region is kept as DNA, spanning 48 bases read in frame from base 1. The material was unstimulated CD8+ T cells sorted from spleen or lymph node cells, obtained before intestinal transplant. The rearrangement combines TRBV9 with TRBJ2-3, with TRBD1 as a weak D call on 6 bases. The receptor comes from a human donor who received an intestinal transplant. The CDR3 is CASSSDGDTREDTQYF. The sequenced DNA: TGTGCCAGCAGCTCAGACGGGGACACCCGAGAAGATACGCAGTATTTT.